This T cell receptor beta chain was sequenced for a study of OX40 agonist ivuxolimab in advanced cancers. Study-wide background: Six ivuxolimab dose levels, 0.01 to 10 mg/kg, were given intravenously every 2 weeks. Patients with prior anti-PD-1, anti-PD-L1 or anti-CTLA-4 therapy were eligible; roughly 40% had some. Points from the study as a whole: Researchers report that CD8+ T cells had, on average, more expanded clones than CD4+.

TCRdb's copy holds only in-frame clones and misses some; the assay was immunoSEQ multiplex PCR. The sample has fewer than 65,000 clones, about 87% seen once. The CDR3 has 13 amino acids. Germline values: CDR1 SGHRS, CDR2 YFSETQ. V lost 0 bases and J 6 bases, leaving 8 bases between the germline ends. Comment on this clone: What it binds is unknown.

Sequenced here: CD4+ or CD8+ T cells sorted from blood, sampled in a trial of the OX40 agonist ivuxolimab. V gene TRBV5-1 combines with J gene TRBJ2-3, with unresolved D. The clonotype was recovered from an adult with an advanced solid tumor such as melanoma, head and neck, liver or kidney cancer. For the CDR3, the DNA is TGCGCCAGCAGCTTGGACACTTCGGATACGCAGTATTTT. Amino acid sequence: CASSLDTSDTQYF.